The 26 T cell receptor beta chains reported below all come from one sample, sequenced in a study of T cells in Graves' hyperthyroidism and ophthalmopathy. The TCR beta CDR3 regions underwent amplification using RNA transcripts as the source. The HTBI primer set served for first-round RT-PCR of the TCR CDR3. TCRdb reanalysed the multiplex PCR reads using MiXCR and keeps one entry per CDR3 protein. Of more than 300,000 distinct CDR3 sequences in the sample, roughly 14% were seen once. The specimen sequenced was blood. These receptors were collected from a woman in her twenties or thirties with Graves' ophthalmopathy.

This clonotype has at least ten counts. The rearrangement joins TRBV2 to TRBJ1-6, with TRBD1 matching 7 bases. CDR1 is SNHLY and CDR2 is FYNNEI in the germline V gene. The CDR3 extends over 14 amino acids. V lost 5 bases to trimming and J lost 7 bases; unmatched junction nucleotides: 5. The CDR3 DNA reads TGTGCCAGCAGTTGGAGACAGGGAAATTCACCCCTCCACTTT. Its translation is CASSWRQGNSPLHF. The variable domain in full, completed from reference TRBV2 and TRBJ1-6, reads EPEVTQTPSHQVTQMGQEVILRCVPISNHLYFYWYRQILGQKVEFLVSFYNNEISEKSEIFDDQFSVERPDGSNFTLKIRSTKLEDSAMYFCASSWRQGNSPLHFGNGTRLTVT.

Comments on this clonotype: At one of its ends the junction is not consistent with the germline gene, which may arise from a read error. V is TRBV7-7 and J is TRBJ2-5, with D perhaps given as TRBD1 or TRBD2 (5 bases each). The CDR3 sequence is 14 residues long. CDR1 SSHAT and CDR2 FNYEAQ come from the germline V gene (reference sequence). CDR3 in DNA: TGTGCTAGCAGCGCCAGGGACGCTCAAGAGACCCAGTACTTC. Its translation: CASSARDAQETQYF.

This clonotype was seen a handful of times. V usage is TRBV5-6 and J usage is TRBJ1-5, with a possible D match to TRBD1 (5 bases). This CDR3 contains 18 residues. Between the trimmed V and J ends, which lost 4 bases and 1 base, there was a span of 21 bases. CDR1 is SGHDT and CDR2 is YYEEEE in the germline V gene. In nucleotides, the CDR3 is TGTGCCAGCAGCCGTGCGTGGGAGATTGGGGGGAGCAATCAGCCCCAGCATTTT. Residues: CASSRAWEIGGSNQPQHF.

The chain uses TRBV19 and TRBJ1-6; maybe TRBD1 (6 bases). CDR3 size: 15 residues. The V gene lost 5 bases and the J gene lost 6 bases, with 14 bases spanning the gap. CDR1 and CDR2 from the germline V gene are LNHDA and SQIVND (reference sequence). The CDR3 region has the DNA TGTGCCAGTAGTGTAACCTTGGACAGTAATTCACCCCTCCACTTT. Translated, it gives CASSVTLDSNSPLHF.

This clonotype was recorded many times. For the CDR3, the DNA is TGTGCCAGCAGCCAACACCTGACGGAAGATAGAAATGAGCAGTTCTTC. Amino acid sequence: CASSQHLTEDRNEQFF. The chain recombines TRBV14 with TRBJ2-1, with no clear D. The V gene's germline CDR1 is SGHDN and CDR2 FVKESK. V shed 2 bases and J shed 7 bases, with 18 bases lying between them. The CDR3 totals 16 residues.

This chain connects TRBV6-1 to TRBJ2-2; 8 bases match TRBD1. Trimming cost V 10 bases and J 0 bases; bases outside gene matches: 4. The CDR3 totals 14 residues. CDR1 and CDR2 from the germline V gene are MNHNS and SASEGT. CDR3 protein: CATPDRANTGELFF. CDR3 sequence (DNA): TGTGCCACCCCGGACAGGGCGAACACCGGGGAGCTGTTTTTT.

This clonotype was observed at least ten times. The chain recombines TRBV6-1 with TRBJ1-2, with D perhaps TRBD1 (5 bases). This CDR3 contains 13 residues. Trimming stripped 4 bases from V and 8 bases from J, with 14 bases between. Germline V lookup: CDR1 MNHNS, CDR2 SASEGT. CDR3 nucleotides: TGTGCCAGCAGTGGACAGCTACGTTTGGGCTACACCTTC. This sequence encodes CASSGQLRLGYTF.

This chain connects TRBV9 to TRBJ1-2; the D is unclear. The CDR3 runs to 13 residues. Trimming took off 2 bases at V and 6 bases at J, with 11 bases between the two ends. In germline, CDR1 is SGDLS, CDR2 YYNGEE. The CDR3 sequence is CASSVSPDHGYTF. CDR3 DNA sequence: TGTGCCAGCAGCGTTTCGCCAGATCATGGCTACACCTTC.

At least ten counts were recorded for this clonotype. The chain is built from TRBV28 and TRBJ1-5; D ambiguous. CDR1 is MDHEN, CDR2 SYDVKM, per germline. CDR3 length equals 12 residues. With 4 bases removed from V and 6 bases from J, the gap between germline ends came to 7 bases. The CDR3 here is CASSSVGQPQHF. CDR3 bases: TGTGCCAGCAGTTCGGTTGGTCAGCCCCAGCATTTT.

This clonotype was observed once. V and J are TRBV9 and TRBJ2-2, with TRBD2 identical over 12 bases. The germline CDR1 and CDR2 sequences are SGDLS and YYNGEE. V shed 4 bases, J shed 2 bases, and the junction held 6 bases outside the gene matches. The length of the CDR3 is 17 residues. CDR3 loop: CASSPPSGRVNTGELFF. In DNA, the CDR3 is TGTGCCAGCAGCCCTCCTAGCGGGAGGGTTAACACCGGGGAGCTGTTTTTT.

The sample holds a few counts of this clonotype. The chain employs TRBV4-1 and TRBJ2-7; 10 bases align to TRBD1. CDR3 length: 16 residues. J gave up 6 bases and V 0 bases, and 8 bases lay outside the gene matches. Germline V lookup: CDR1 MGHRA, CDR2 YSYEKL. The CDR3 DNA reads TGCGCCAGCAGCCAAGAAGGGGGGACAGGGGCCTGCGAGCAGTACTTC. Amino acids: CASSQEGGTGACEQYF.

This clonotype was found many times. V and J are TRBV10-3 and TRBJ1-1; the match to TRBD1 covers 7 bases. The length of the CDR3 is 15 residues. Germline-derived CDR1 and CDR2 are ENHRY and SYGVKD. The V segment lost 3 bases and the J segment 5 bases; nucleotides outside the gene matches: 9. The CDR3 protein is CAISDRGQIGTEAFF. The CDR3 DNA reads TGTGCCATCAGTGACCGGGGACAGATTGGGACTGAAGCTTTCTTT.

The DNA of the CDR3 is TGCGCCAGCAGTGACGCAAGACAGGGAAACACCGGGGAGCTGTTTTTT. It translates to CASSDARQGNTGELFF. This chain connects TRBV10-1 to TRBJ2-2; 7 bases fit TRBD1. The CDR3 spans 16 residues. In germline, CDR1 is WNHNN, CDR2 SYGVQD (reference sequence). The V gene end was trimmed by 3 bases and the J gene end by 2 bases; junction bases not matched to a gene: 6.

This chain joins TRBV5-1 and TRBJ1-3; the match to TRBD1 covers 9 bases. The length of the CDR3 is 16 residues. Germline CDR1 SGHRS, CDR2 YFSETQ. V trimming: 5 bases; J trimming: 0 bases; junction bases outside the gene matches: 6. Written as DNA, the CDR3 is TGCGCCAGCAGACGGGGACAGGGAAACTCTGGAAACACCATATATTTT. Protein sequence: CASRRGQGNSGNTIYF. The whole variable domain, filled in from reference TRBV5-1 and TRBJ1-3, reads KAGVTQTPRYLIKTRGQQVTLSCSPISGHRSVSWYQQTPGQGLQFLFEYFSETQRNKGNFPGRFSGRQFSNSRSEMNVSTLELGDSALYLCASRRGQGNSGNTIYFGEGSWLTVV.

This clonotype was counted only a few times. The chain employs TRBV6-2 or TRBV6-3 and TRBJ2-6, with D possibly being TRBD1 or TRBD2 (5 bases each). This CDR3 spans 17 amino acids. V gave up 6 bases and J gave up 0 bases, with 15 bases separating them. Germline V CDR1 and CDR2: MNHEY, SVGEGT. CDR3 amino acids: CASSRPGRISGANVLTF. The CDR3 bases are TGTGCCAGCAGCCGCCCGGGACGGATCTCTGGGGCCAACGTCCTGACTTTC.

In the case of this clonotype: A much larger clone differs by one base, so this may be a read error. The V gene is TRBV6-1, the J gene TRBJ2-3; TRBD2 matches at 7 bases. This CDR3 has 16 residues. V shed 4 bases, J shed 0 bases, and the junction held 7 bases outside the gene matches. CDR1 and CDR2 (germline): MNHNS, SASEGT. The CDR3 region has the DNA TGTGCCAGCAGTGGTAAAGCGGGGAAGAGCACAGATACGCAGTATTTT. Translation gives CASSGKAGKSTDTQYF.

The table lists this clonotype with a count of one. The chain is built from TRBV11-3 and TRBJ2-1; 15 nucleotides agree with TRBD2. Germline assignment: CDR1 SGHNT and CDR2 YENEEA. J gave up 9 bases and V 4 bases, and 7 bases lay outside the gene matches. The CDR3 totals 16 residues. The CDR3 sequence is CASSSSGTSGRSEQFF. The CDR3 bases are TGTGCCAGCAGCTCTTCCGGGACTAGCGGGAGGTCTGAGCAGTTCTTC.

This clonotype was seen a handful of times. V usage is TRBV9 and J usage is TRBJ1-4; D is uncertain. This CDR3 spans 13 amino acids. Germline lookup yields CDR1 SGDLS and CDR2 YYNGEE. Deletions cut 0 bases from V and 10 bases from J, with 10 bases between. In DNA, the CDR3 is TGTGCCAGCAGCGTAGACGGGGTCGGAAAACTGTTTTTT. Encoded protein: CASSVDGVGKLFF.

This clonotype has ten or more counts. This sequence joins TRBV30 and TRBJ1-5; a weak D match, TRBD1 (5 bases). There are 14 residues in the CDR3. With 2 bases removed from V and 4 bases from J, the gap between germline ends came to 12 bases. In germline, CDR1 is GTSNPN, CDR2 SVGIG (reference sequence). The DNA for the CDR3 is TGTGCCTGGAGTTTCGGGGACGGAAATCAGCCCCAGCATTTT. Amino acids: CAWSFGDGNQPQHF.

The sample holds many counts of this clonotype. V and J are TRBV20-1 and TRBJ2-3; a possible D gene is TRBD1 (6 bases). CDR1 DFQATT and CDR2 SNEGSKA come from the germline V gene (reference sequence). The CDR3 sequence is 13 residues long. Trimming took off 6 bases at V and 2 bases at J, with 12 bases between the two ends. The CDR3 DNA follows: TGCAGTGCCTGGGACACCTACACAGATACGCAGTATTTT. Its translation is CSAWDTYTDTQYF.

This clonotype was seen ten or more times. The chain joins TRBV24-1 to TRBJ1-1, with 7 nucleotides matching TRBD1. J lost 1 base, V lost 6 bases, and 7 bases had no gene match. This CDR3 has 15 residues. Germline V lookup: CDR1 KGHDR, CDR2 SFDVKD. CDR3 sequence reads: CATSPTGVSNTEAFF. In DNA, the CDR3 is TGTGCCACCAGTCCAACAGGGGTCTCGAACACTGAAGCTTTCTTT.

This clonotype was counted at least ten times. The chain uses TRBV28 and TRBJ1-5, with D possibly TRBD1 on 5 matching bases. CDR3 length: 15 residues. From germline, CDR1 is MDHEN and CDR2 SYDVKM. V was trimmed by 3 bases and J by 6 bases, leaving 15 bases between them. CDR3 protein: CASSFGQGLGQPQHF. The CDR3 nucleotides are TGTGCCAGCAGTTTTGGGCAGGGATTGGGTCAGCCCCAGCATTTT.

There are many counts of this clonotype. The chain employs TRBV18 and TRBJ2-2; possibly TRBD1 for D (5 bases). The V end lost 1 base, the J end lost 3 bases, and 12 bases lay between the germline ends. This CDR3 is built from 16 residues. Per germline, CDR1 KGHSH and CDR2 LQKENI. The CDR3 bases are TGTGCCAGCTCACCACGGCGACAGTCCTACACCGGGGAGCTGTTTTTT. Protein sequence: CASSPRRQSYTGELFF. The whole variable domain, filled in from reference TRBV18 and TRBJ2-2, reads NAGVMQNPRHLVRRRGQEARLRCSPMKGHSHVYWYRQLPEEGLKFMVYLQKENIIDESGMPKERFSAEFPKEGPSILRIQQVVRGDSAAYFCASSPRRQSYTGELFFGEGSRLTVL.

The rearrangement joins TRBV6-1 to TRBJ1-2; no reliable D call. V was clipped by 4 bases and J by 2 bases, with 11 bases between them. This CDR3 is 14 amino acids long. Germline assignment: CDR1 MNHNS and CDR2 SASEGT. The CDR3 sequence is CASSVRVGNYGYTF. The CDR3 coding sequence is TGTGCCAGCAGTGTTCGGGTAGGGAACTATGGCTACACCTTC.

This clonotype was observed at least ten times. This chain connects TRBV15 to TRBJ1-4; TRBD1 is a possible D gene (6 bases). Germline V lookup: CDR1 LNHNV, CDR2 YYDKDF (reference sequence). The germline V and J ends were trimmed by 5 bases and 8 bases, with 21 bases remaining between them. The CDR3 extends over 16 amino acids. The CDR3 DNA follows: TGTGCCACCAGCCCCTCAGGCGGGGGGCATCGGGAAAAACTGTTTTTT. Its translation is CATSPSGGGHREKLFF.

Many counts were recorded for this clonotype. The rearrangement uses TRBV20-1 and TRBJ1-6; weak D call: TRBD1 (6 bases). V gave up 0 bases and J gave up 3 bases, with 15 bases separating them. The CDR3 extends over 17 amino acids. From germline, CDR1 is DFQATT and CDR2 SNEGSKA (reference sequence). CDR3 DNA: TGCAGTGCTAGAGATGATCCTCTAGGGGGCTATAATTCACCCCTCCACTTT. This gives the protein CSARDDPLGGYNSPLHF.